One and the same sample provided the 25 T cell receptor beta chains below, sequenced in a study of early T cells in non-severe SARS-CoV-2 infection. TCRdb processed the 5' RACE reads anew with MiXCR; each CDR3 protein has one entry. This table holds fewer than 95,000 distinct CDR3 sequences, about 15% found once. Sequences were derived from whole blood, sampled at baseline. The receptors stem from an adult who was a healthcare worker with PCR-confirmed SARS-CoV-2 infection or an uninfected control (not recorded which).

This clonotype was recorded many times. The chain combines TRBV10-2 with TRBJ2-7; no clear D gene. This CDR3 comprises 12 residues. V was clipped by 2 bases and J by 3 bases, with 5 bases between them. Germline CDR1 and CDR2: WSHSY and SAAADI. CDR3 in amino acids: CASSEAGYEQYF. CDR3 in DNA: TGCGCCAGCAGTGAGGCCGGCTACGAGCAGTACTTC.

The chain carries TRBV28 and TRBJ2-5; D perhaps matches TRBD1 (6 bases). CDR3 length: 13 residues. The V gene lost 7 bases and the J gene lost 4 bases, with 13 bases spanning the gap. Germline CDR1 reads MDHEN; CDR2 reads SYDVKM. CDR3 loop: CASKLQGIETQYF. In DNA, the CDR3 is TGTGCCAGCAAACTACAGGGAATAGAGACCCAGTACTTC.

This chain connects TRBV28 to TRBJ2-7, with TRBD1 as a possible D gene (6 bases). The V end was cut by 8 bases, the J end by 0 bases, with 14 bases between. From germline, CDR1 is MDHEN and CDR2 SYDVKM. This CDR3 is built from 14 residues. The chain's CDR3 is CASVEGGSSYEQYF. The CDR3 DNA reads as TGTGCCAGCGTGGAAGGGGGAAGCTCCTACGAGCAGTACTTC.

This clonotype was seen only a few times. V and J are TRBV2 and TRBJ2-7, with a weak D call TRBD1 (5 bases). The V gene lost 3 bases and the J gene lost 2 bases, with 11 bases spanning the gap. Germline V gene lookup returns CDR1 SNHLY and CDR2 FYNNEI. The CDR3 loop spans 14 amino acids. The CDR3 is CASSDGRATYEQYF. CDR3 DNA sequence: TGTGCCAGCAGTGATGGCAGGGCGACCTACGAGCAGTACTTC.

This clonotype was found many times. The gene calls are TRBV20-1 and TRBJ2-5; D not resolved. The CDR3 runs to 12 residues. Between the trimmed V and J ends, which lost 1 base and 1 base, there was a span of 4 bases. CDR1 and CDR2 (germline): DFQATT, SNEGSKA (reference sequence). CDR3 bases: TGCAGTGCTAGAGTCTTCCAAGAGACCCAGTACTTC. Residues: CSARVFQETQYF.

The J gene is TRBJ2-7, the V gene TRBV6-6; 7 bases match TRBD2. The CDR3 has 12 amino acids. With 10 bases clipped from V and 12 bases from J, the junction kept 15 bases outside the gene matches. CDR1 is MNHNY and CDR2 is SVGAGI in the germline V gene (reference sequence). The CDR3 DNA sequence: TGTGCCACTCTGTCGACCATGGGAGGGAGGTACTTC. As protein: CATLSTMGGRYF.

This clonotype occurred many times. The chain employs TRBV10-3 and TRBJ1-2; D is unresolved. CDR3 size: 15 residues. Germline CDR1 is ENHRY and CDR2 is SYGVKD. V was cut by 0 bases and J by 6 bases, with 14 bases left in between. The CDR3, as DNA: TGTGCCATCAGTGAGTCAGTATCGGGCCCTCATGGCTACACCTTC. This sequence encodes CAISESVSGPHGYTF.

In this sample, this clonotype turned up once. This chain uses TRBV28 with TRBJ2-7, with 8 positions matching TRBD2. The CDR3 sequence is 14 residues long. CDR1 and CDR2 (germline): MDHEN, SYDVKM. The ends lost 5 bases at V and 5 bases at J; junction bases unmatched: 8. The DNA for the CDR3 is TGTGCCAGCAGTGGGAGCGGGAGTCCCAACGAGCAGTACTTC. This translates into CASSGSGSPNEQYF.

This clonotype was counted only a few times. J is TRBJ2-7 and V is TRBV7-2, with D possibly TRBD2 on 5 matching bases. Germline lookup yields CDR1 SGHTA and CDR2 FQGNSA. The CDR3 covers 14 residues. V was cut by 5 bases and J by 3 bases, with 14 bases left in between. The CDR3 nucleotides are TGTGCCAGCAGCCCTACTAGGTATGACTACGAGCAGTACTTC. It encodes CASSPTRYDYEQYF.

This clonotype was found a few times. The chain has TRBV4-1 and TRBJ2-5, with 8 bases fitting TRBD1. V was clipped by 4 bases and J by 0 bases; unmatched bases: 1. The germline CDR1 and CDR2 sequences are MGHRA and YSYEKL. This CDR3 spans 14 amino acids. The CDR3 loop reads CASSRDRNQETQYF. The CDR3 nucleotides are TGCGCCAGCAGCCGGGACAGGAACCAAGAGACCCAGTACTTC.

The CDR3 spells CASSQERLQETQYF. DNA of the CDR3: TGTGCCAGCAGCCAAGAACGGCTCCAAGAGACCCAGTACTTC. V and J are TRBV3-1 and TRBJ2-5; unclear D gene. This CDR3 region has 14 residues. Germline values: CDR1 LGHDT, CDR2 YNNKEL (reference sequence). V was shortened by 0 bases and J by 1 base, with 6 bases between the two germline ends.

The chain is built from TRBV2 and TRBJ2-1; tentative D call: TRBD2 (5 bases). Germline V gene sequence: CDR1 SNHLY, CDR2 FYNNEI. Trimming removed 7 bases at V and 0 bases at J, with 10 bases between. The CDR3 spans 14 residues. The chain's CDR3 is CASKAGSSYNEQFF. The CDR3 region has the DNA TGTGCCAGCAAGGCGGGTAGCTCCTACAATGAGCAGTTCTTC.

This chain uses TRBV20-1 with TRBJ2-7; 8 bases map to TRBD2. Trimming took 4 bases from V and 4 from J; bases not matched to a gene: 9. The CDR3 has 14 amino acids. CDR1 is DFQATT and CDR2 is SNEGSKA in the germline V gene (reference sequence). As DNA, the CDR3 is TGCAGTGCTATGCCCGGGGGGGATGCGTACGAGCAGTACTTC. It is translated as CSAMPGGDAYEQYF.

This chain connects TRBV28 to TRBJ2-2; 9 positions match TRBD1. The CDR3 totals 16 residues. Trimming cost V 7 bases and J 3 bases; bases outside gene matches: 9. CDR1 and CDR2 (germline): MDHEN, SYDVKM. The CDR3 is CASNADRGGHTGELFF. The CDR3 bases are TGTGCCAGCAACGCGGACAGGGGTGGGCACACCGGGGAGCTGTTTTTT.

This clonotype was counted between two and nine times. The V gene is TRBV28, the J gene TRBJ2-7; no clear D gene. V lost 5 bases and J 2 bases, leaving 7 bases between the germline ends. Germline CDR1 and CDR2: MDHEN and SYDVKM. The CDR3 length is 12 residues. CDR3: CASSERTYEQYF. In DNA, the CDR3 is TGTGCCAGCAGTGAGAGGACCTACGAGCAGTACTTC.

This rearrangement joins TRBV18 to TRBJ2-7; the D is unclear. Germline CDR1 and CDR2: KGHSH and LQKENI. The CDR3 is made up of 13 amino acids. Trimming removed 1 base from V and 2 bases from J, with 6 bases in between. The CDR3 bases are TGTGCCAGCTCACCACGCAGACCCTACGAGCAGTACTTC. This codes for CASSPRRPYEQYF.

The chain combines TRBV12-3 or TRBV12-4 with TRBJ2-2; 8 nucleotides align to TRBD1. The CDR3 consists of 15 residues. Germline trimming cut 6 bases from V and 1 base from J; bases unmatched to any gene: 4. The DNA for the CDR3 is TGTGCCAGCAGACTCGGACAGGGGAACACCGGGGAGCTGTTTTTT. It specifies CASRLGQGNTGELFF.

The chain employs TRBV3-1 and TRBJ1-2; D is unclear. CDR1 is LGHDT, CDR2 YNNKEL, per germline (reference sequence). V was pared by 6 bases and J by 4 bases, with 15 bases between. CDR3 length: 14 residues. As DNA, the CDR3 is TGTGCCAGCAGGCAACGGTCTGCCTTCTATGGCTACACCTTC. Protein sequence: CASRQRSAFYGYTF. The variable domain in full, with the rest retrieved from reference TRBV3-1 and TRBJ1-2, is DTAVSQTPKYLVTQMGNDKSIKCEQNLGHDTMYWYKQDSKKFLKIMFSYNNKELIINETVPNRFSPKSPDKAHLNLHINSLELGDSAVYFCASRQRSAFYGYTFGSGTRLTVV.

This clonotype came up a few times. The chain is built from TRBV28 and TRBJ2-3; 11 nucleotides line up with TRBD2. Trimming at V came to 5 bases and at J to 1 base, leaving 8 bases not matched to a gene. This CDR3 spans 17 amino acids. Per germline, CDR1 MDHEN and CDR2 SYDVKM. CDR3 nucleotide sequence: TGTGCCAGCAGTCCAGGACTAGCGGGCCTCCGCACAGATACGCAGTATTTT. Protein product: CASSPGLAGLRTDTQYF.

This clonotype has ten or more counts. The rearrangement joins TRBV20-1 to TRBJ2-1; possibly TRBD2 for D (6 bases). Germline CDR1 reads DFQATT; CDR2 reads SNEGSKA (reference sequence). The CDR3 has 11 residues. The V gene lost 3 bases and the J gene lost 13 bases, with 13 bases spanning the gap. The CDR3 region has the DNA TGCAGTGCTAGCCCCGGGACTCTTCAGTTCTTC. Encoded protein: CSASPGTLQFF.

The chain uses TRBV20-1 and TRBJ1-2; unclear D gene. The CDR3 is 14 residues long. The V end was cut by 3 bases, the J end by 5 bases, with 16 bases between. The germline V gene has CDR1 DFQATT and CDR2 SNEGSKA (reference sequence). CDR3 sequence: CSARQETGEYGYTF. CDR3 bases: TGCAGTGCTAGGCAGGAGACGGGCGAGTATGGCTACACCTTC.

The chain recombines TRBV28 with TRBJ2-6; D perhaps matches TRBD2 (6 bases). Trimming took off 7 bases at V and 2 bases at J, with 12 bases between the two ends. The CDR3 totals 15 residues. CDR1 and CDR2 (germline): MDHEN, SYDVKM. The CDR3 region has the DNA TGTGCCAGCACCCTGGAGGGAGCTGGGGCCAACGTCCTGACTTTC. This translates into CASTLEGAGANVLTF.

This clonotype was counted many times. V usage is TRBV12-3 or TRBV12-4 and J usage is TRBJ2-1; 10 nucleotides line up with TRBD2. This CDR3 is built from 17 residues. J was trimmed by 6 bases and V by 3 bases; bases with no gene match: 11. The CDR3 loop is CASSLRGGLAKSNEQFF. For the CDR3, the DNA is TGTGCCAGCAGTTTGAGGGGGGGACTAGCGAAATCCAATGAGCAGTTCTTC.

There are many counts of this clonotype. This chain joins TRBV10-3 and TRBJ2-2; 8 bases agree with TRBD2. CDR1 is ENHRY and CDR2 is SYGVKD in the germline V gene. Trimming at V came to 0 bases and at J to 7 bases, leaving 13 bases not matched to a gene. CDR3 length: 18 amino acids. Here the CDR3 reads CAISESKAVSGTDGELFF. The CDR3 nucleotides read TGTGCCATCAGTGAGTCGAAGGCGGTTAGCGGGACTGACGGGGAGCTGTTTTTT.

J is TRBJ2-7 and V is TRBV20-1; TRBD1 matches at 7 bases. V lost 0 bases to trimming and J lost 0 bases; unmatched junction nucleotides: 5. From germline, CDR1 is DFQATT and CDR2 SNEGSKA (reference sequence). The CDR3 is made up of 15 amino acids. The CDR3 sequence is CSARDEWDSSYEQYF. DNA for the CDR3: TGCAGTGCTAGAGATGAGTGGGACAGCTCCTACGAGCAGTACTTC.